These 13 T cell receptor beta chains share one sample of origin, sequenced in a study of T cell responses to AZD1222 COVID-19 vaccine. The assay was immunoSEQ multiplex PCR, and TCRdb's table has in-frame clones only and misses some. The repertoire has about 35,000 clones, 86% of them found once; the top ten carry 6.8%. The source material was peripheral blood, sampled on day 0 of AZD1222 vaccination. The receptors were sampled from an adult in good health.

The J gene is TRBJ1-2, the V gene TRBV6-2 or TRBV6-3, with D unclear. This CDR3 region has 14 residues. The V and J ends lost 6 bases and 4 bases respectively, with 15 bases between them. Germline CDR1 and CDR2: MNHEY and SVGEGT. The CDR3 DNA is TGTGCCAGCAGCCCCCCCCGGGGTAGCTATGGCTACACCTTC. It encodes CASSPPRGSYGYTF.

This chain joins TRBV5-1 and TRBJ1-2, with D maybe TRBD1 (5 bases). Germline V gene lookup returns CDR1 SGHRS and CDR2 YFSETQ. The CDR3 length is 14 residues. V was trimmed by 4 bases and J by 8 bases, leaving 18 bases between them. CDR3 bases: TGCGCCAGCAGCCACGGGACCGCCGCGGGAGGCTACACCTTC. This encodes CASSHGTAAGGYTF.

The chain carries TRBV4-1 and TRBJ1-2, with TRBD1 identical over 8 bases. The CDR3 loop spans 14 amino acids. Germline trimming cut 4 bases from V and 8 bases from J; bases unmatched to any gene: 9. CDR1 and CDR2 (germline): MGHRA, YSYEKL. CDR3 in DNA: TGCGCCAGCAGCCTACCGGGACAGGCGCGCGGCTACACCTTC. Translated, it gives CASSLPGQARGYTF.

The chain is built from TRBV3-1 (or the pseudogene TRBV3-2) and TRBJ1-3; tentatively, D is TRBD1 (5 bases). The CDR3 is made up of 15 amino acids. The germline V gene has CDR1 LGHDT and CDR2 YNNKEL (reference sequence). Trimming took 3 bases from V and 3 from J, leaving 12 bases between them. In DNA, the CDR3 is TGTGCCAGCAGCCATGGGGGGGACTATGGAAACACCATATATTTT. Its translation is CASSHGGDYGNTIYF.

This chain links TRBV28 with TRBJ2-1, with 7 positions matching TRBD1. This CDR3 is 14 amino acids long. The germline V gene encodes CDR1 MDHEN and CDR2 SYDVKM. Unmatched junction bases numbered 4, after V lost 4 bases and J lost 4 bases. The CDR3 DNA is TGTGCCAGCAGTTCGGGACAGCAATACAATGAGCAGTTCTTC. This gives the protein CASSSGQQYNEQFF. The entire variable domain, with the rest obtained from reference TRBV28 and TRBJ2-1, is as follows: DVKVTQSSRYLVKRTGEKVFLECVQDMDHENMFWYRQDPGLGLRLIYFSYDVKMKEKGDIPEGYSVSREKKERFSLILESASTNQTSMYLCASSSGQQYNEQFFGPGTRLTVL.

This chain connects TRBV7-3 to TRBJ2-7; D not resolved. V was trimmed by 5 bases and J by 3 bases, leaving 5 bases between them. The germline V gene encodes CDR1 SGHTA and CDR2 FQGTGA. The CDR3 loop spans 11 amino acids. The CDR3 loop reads CASSRYYEQYF. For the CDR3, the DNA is TGTGCCAGCAGCAGATACTACGAGCAGTACTTC.

Here the CDR3 reads CASSKGQGTGGYTF. The CDR3 DNA reads as TGTGCCAGCAGCAAGGGACAGGGGACTGGTGGCTACACCTTC. This chain joins TRBV7-2 and TRBJ1-2, with 10 bases matching TRBD1. The germline V gene has CDR1 SGHTA and CDR2 FQGNSA. Unmatched junction bases numbered 7, after V lost 5 bases and J lost 7 bases. This CDR3 has 14 amino acids.

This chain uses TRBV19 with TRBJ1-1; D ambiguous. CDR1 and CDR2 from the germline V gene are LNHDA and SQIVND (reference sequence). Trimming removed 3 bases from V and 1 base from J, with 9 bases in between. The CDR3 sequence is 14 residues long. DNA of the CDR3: TGTGCCAGTAGTATTTGGGGAACGAACACTGAAGCTTTCTTT. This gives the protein CASSIWGTNTEAFF.

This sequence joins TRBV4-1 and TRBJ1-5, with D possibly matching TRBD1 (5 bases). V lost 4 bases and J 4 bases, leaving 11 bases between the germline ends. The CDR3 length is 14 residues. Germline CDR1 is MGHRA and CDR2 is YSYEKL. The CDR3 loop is CASSPREGNQPQHF. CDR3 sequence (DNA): TGCGCCAGCAGCCCCCGGGAGGGGAATCAGCCCCAGCATTTT.

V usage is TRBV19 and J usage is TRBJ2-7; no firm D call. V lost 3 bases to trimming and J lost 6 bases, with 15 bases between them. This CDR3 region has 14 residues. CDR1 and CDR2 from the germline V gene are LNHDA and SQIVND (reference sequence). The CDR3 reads CASSMGQVLGEQYF. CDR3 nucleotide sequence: TGTGCCAGTAGTATGGGTCAGGTCCTCGGCGAGCAGTACTTC.

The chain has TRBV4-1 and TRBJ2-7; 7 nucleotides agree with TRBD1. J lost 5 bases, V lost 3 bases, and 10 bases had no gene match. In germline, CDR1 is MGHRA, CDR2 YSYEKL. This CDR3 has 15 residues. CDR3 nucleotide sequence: TGCGCCAGCAGCCAGGGAGACAGGGATTCCGACGAGCAGTACTTC. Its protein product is CASSQGDRDSDEQYF.

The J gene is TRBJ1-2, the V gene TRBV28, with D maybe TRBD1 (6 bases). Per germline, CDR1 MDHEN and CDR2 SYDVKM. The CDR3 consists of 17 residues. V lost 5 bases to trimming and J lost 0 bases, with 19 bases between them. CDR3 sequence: CASSGTRAPKTNYGYTF. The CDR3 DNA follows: TGTGCCAGCAGTGGGACACGGGCCCCTAAAACTAACTATGGCTACACCTTC.

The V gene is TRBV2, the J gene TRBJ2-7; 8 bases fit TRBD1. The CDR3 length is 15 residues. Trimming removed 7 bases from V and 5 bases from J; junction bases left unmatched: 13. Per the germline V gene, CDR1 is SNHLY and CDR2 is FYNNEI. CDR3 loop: CASNRGQGVIHEQYF. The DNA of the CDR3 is TGTGCCAGCAATCGTGGACAGGGTGTTATCCACGAGCAGTACTTC.